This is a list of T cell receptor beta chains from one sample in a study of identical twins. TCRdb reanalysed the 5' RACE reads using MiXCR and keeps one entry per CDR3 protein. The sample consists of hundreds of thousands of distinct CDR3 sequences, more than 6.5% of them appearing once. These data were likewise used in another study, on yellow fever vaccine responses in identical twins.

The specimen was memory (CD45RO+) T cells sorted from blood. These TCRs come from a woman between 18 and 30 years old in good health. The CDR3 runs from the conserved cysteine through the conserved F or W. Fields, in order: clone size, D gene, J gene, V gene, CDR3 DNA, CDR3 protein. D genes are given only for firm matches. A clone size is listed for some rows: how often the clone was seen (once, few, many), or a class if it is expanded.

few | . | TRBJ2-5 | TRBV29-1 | TGCAGCGTCGGTCAGGGAGGACAGACCCAGTACTTC | CSVGQGGQTQYF
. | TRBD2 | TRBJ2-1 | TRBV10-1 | TGCGCCAGCAGCTCAGCGGGGTCTGGAGGTTACAATGAGCAGTTCTTC | CASSSAGSGGYNEQFF
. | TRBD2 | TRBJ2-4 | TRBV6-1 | TGTGCCAGCAGTCGGCAGGGAGGGGAAAAAAACATTCAGTACTTC | CASSRQGGEKNIQYF
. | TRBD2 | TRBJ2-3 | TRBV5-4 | TGTGCCAGCAGCGGAAGACTAGCGGGGGGGCCGGATACGCAGTATTTT | CASSGRLAGGPDTQYF
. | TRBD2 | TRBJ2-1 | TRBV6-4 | TGTGCCAGCAGTTTATTTGCGGGGGGTTCGAATGAGCAGTTCTTC | CASSLFAGGSNEQFF
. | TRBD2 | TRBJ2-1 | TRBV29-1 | TGCAGCGTTGCAGGTCTAGCGGGGGGTGGTGAGCAGTTCTTC | CSVAGLAGGGEQFF
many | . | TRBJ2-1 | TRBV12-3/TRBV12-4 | TGTGCCAGCAGTTTAGTCCCCGGTCCAAGCTCCTACAATGAGCAGTTCTTC | CASSLVPGPSSYNEQFF
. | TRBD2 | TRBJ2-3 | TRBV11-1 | TGTGCCAGCAGCTTAGCGATCAGGTCTAGCGGCCACACAGATACGCAGTATTTT | CASSLAIRSSGHTDTQYF
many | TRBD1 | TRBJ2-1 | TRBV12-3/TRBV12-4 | TGTGCCAGCAGGCCCTTGAGGGACAGGAGTTACAATGAGCAGTTCTTC | CASRPLRDRSYNEQFF
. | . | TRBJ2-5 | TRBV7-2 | TGTGCCAGCAGCCCACTCACTTCGGGGAGGGAGACCCAGTACTTC | CASSPLTSGRETQYF
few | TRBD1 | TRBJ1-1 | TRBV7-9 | TGTGCCAGCAGCCCCGACAGGGGGCTGGGCACTGAAGCTTTCTTT | CASSPDRGLGTEAFF
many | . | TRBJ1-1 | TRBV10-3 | TGTGCCATCAGTGAGTCCGGCAACACTGAAGCTTTCTTT | CAISESGNTEAFF
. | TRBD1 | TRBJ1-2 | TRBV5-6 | TGTGCCAGCAGCTTGGAGGGGACAGGGTTCTATGGCTACACCTTC | CASSLEGTGFYGYTF
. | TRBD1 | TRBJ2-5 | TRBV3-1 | TGTGCCAGCAGCCAAGTAAGGTCTGTCGGAGAGGGGGCGGAGACCCAGTACTTC | CASSQVRSVGEGAETQYF
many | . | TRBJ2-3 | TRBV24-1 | TGTGCCACCAGTGATGACCTTAATGGACACCCCGGTTCGGGGGCAGATACGCAGTATTTT | CATSDDLNGHPGSGADTQYF
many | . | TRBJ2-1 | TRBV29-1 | TGCAGCGTTGAAGACCCGGACGCCGTAAATTCCTACAATGAGCAGTTCTTC | CSVEDPDAVNSYNEQFF
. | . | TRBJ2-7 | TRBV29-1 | TGCAGCGTTTGGGCAGGCTCAACCTACGAGCAGTACTTC | CSVWAGSTYEQYF
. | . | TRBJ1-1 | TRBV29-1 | TGCAGCGTTGTCCCAAGGCCGGGGACTGAAGCTTTCTTT | CSVVPRPGTEAFF
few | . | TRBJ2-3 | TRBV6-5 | TGTGCCAGCAGTTACTCCCTCGGAGGGGGTCGATATACGCAGTATTTT | CASSYSLGGGRYTQYF
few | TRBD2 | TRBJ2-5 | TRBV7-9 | TGTGCCAGCAGCTCTTGGGGAATAGCGGGAGGAGAGACCCAGTACTTC | CASSSWGIAGGETQYF
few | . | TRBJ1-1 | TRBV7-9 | TGTGCCAGCAGCCCCGGCTCGGGGGCTCCTTCAATCGATTTCTTT | CASSPGSGAPSIDFF
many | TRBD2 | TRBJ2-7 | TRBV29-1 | TGCAGCGTAGAGAGGGGGACTAGCGGGTTATGGAGGGAGCAGTACTTC | CSVERGTSGLWREQYF
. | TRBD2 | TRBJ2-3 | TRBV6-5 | TGTGCCAGCAGTTACGCCTACATAGCGGGGGGCTCCACAGATACGCAGTATTTT | CASSYAYIAGGSTDTQYF
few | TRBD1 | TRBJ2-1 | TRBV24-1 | TGTGCCACCCTGTTGGCGGGACAGGGTTACAATGAGCAGTTCTTC | CATLLAGQGYNEQFF
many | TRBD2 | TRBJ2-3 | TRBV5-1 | TGCGCCAGCAGCTTGGCCTCGGGACTAACAGATACGCAGTATTTT | CASSLASGLTDTQYF